The T cell receptor (beta chain) under discussion was sequenced for a study of T cells in localized non-small cell lung cancer. Broader study findings: Uninvolved adjacent lung showed the highest T cell clonality, exceeding tumor.

Libraries were prepared by immunoSEQ multiplex PCR; TCRdb keeps only in-frame clonotypes and omits some of them. Counted here are roughly 30,000 clones, roughly 89% occurring once; the ten biggest clones make up approximately 2.9%. With regard to this clone: Antigen: not known.

Germline values: CDR1 SEHNR, CDR2 FQNEAQ (reference sequence). The length of the CDR3 is 18 residues. Germline trimming cut 2 bases from V and 5 bases from J; bases unmatched to any gene: 15. This chain uses TRBV7-9 with TRBJ2-3; TRBD2 aligns across 8 bases. The sequences come from peripheral blood, collected before any cancer treatment. This receptor was obtained from a woman aged 18 to 55 with stage I lung adenocarcinoma. The CDR3 region has the DNA TGTGCCAGCAGCTTAAGACGACTAGCGCCTACGTCCGGAGATACGCAGTATTTT. The encoded protein is CASSLRRLAPTSGDTQYF.